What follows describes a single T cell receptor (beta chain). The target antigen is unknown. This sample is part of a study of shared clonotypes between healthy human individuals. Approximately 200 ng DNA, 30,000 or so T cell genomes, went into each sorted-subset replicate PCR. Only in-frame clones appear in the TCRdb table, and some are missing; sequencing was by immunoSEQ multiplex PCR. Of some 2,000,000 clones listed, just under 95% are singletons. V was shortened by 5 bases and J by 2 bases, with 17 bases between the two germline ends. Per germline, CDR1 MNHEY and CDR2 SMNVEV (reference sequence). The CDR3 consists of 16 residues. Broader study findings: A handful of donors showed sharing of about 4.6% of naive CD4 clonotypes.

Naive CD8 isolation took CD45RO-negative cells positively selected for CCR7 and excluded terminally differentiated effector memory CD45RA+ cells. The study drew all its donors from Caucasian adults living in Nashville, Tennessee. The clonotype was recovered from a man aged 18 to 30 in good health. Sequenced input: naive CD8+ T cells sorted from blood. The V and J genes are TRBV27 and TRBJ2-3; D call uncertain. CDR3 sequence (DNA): TGTGCCAGCAGTCGTGGGGTAGGGTCTTACACAGATACGCAGTATTTT. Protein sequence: CASSRGVGSYTDTQYF.